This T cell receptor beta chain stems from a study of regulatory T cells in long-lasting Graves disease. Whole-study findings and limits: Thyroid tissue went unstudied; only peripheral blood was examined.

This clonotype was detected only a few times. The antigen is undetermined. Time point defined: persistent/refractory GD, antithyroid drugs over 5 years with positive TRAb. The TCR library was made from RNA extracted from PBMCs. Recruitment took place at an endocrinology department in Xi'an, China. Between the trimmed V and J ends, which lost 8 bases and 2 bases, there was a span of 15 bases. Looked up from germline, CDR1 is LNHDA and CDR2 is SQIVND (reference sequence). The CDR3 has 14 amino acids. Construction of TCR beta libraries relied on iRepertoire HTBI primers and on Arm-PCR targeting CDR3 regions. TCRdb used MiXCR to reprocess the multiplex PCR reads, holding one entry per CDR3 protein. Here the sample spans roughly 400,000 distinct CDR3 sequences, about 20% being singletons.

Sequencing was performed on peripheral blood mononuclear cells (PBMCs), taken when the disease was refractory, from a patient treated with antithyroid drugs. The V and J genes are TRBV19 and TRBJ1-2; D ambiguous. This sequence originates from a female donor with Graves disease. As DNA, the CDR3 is TGTGCCAGTTCCGGTAGTAGCTTCAACTATGGCTACACCTTC. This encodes CASSGSSFNYGYTF.